This T cell receptor beta chain was found in a study of T-cell reconstitution after alpha-beta-depleted transplantation in children. This clonotype was observed at least ten times. Trimming left V 3 bases short and J 3 bases short, with 8 bases between. The CDR3 loop spans 13 amino acids. CDR1 is MDHEN and CDR2 is SYDVKM in the germline V gene. Library preparation (for TCRbeta) was performed with unique molecular identifiers. TCRdb itself ran the PCR reads through MiXCR, one entry per CDR3 protein. The table includes a few hundred thousand distinct CDR3 sequences, 9.7% detected once. The TCR originated in a human donor who donated a stem cell graft to a child with SCID. The sequencing here drew on PBMCs from the stem cell graft donor, taken from the stem cell graft. V usage is TRBV28 and J usage is TRBJ2-5; D unclear. The CDR3 DNA sequence: TGTGCCAGCAGTTTCCGGTCAGAAGAGACCCAGTACTTC. It yields the protein CASSFRSEETQYF.